This T cell receptor beta chain comes out of a study of cytomegalovirus exposure and HLA in healthy donors. Study results and caveats: The authors later linked a missense DCLRE1C variant to TCR beta V- and J-gene trimming. With high specificity and sensitivity, the classifier reportedly diagnosed cytomegalovirus status. While the bulk of TCR sequences proved rare, some public TCRs turned up in many donors.

The PCR made use of 60 Vbeta and 13 Jbeta primers. The protocol was immunoSEQ multiplex PCR, while the TCRdb copy is restricted to in-frame clones and leaves out a portion. The sample carries under 150,000 clones, roughly 77% recorded once. Comments on this clone: The antigen is not known.

Germline V CDR1 and CDR2: LGHNT, FRNRAP. This CDR3 spans 15 amino acids. With 1 base clipped from V and 6 bases from J, the junction kept 5 bases outside the gene matches. Sequencing was carried out using PBMCs. The gene calls are TRBV12-5 and TRBJ1-2, with 10 nucleotides matching TRBD1. This clonotype was sampled from a man aged 18 to 29 in good health and CMV-seronegative. CDR3 nucleotides: TGTGCTAGTGGTTTGGGTACGGACAGGGGGAATGGCTACACCTTC. It encodes CASGLGTDRGNGYTF.